Below, 2 T cell receptor beta chains from the same sample are listed, as sequenced in a study of blood T cell repertoires in COVID-19. Profiling relied on immunoSEQ multiplex PCR, and the TCRdb table lists in-frame clones only, not all of them. Of around 170,000 clones listed, roughly four fifths are singletons. Source material: peripheral blood. Receptors originate from a woman aged 40 to 50 with acute or convalescent COVID-19.

The chain has TRBV28 and TRBJ1-5; tentatively, D is TRBD1 (5 bases). Between the trimmed V and J ends, which lost 4 bases and 9 bases, there was a span of 16 bases. Germline V gene sequence: CDR1 MDHEN, CDR2 SYDVKM. The CDR3 contains 14 residues. The CDR3, as DNA: TGTGCCAGCAGTTCTCCGGGGGTCCCCCGGCCCCAGCATTTT. Residues: CASSSPGVPRPQHF.

The genes are TRBV6-6 and TRBJ2-2; D is possibly TRBD1 (5 bases). Germline CDR1 reads MNHNY; CDR2 reads SVGAGI (reference sequence). The CDR3 runs 14 residues. V was shortened by 8 bases and J by 2 bases, with 12 bases between the two germline ends. The CDR3 sequence: CASRPDSNTGELFF. The CDR3 DNA is TGTGCCAGCCGCCCAGACAGTAACACCGGGGAGCTGTTTTTT.